This TCR beta chain was recovered during a study of long-term antiretroviral therapy in people with HIV. The libraries were made with immunoSEQ v3.0 at survey level. Roughly 35,000-50,000 T-cell genomes per sample were the sequencing target. The data were produced by immunoSEQ multiplex PCR, yet TCRdb's version contains in-frame clones alone and is incomplete. The table records more than 20,000 clones, about 86% of them present only once. This CDR3 comprises 13 residues. V lost 5 bases and J lost 0, with 7 bases in between. The V gene's germline CDR1 is LNHDA and CDR2 SQIVND (reference sequence). This sequence joins TRBV19 and TRBJ1-1; D ambiguous. The clonotype originates from a man in his late teens or twenties with HIV. The starting material was unsorted PBMCs, obtained 3 years after starting antiretroviral therapy. CDR3 coding DNA: TGTGCCAGTAGTTTGGGTTTGAACACTGAAGCTTTCTTT. Translating gives CASSLGLNTEAFF.